The clone carrying this TCR beta chain was seen more than once but under ten times. RNA transcripts served as the template for amplifying TCR beta CDR3 regions. First-round RT-PCR with HTBI primers amplified the TCR CDR3 region. TCRdb re-derived calls from the multiplex PCR reads in MiXCR, one entry per CDR3 protein. The sample has approximately 200,000 distinct CDR3 sequences, 15% to 20% seen once. Graves' hyperthyroidism without ophthalmopathy progression within 18 months was termed stable. Those patients with uncontrolled infection, other autoimmune disease, pregnancy or lactation were excluded. The data stem from a study of T cells in Graves' hyperthyroidism and ophthalmopathy. Whole-study context: Blood was drawn when the patient was first diagnosed and still untreated.

The receptor comes from a man aged 35-49 years with Graves' hyperthyroidism. The material sequenced was blood.

The chain's CDR3 is CSAPLLFRGTYEQYF. The CDR3 coding sequence is TGCAGTGCTCCCCTATTGTTCCGCGGGACCTACGAGCAGTACTTC. This chain uses TRBV20-1 with TRBJ2-7; tentatively, D is TRBD2 (6 bases). Per the germline V gene, CDR1 is DFQATT and CDR2 is SNEGSKA (reference sequence). V was shortened by 5 bases and J by 2 bases, with 19 bases between the two germline ends. This CDR3 comprises 15 residues.